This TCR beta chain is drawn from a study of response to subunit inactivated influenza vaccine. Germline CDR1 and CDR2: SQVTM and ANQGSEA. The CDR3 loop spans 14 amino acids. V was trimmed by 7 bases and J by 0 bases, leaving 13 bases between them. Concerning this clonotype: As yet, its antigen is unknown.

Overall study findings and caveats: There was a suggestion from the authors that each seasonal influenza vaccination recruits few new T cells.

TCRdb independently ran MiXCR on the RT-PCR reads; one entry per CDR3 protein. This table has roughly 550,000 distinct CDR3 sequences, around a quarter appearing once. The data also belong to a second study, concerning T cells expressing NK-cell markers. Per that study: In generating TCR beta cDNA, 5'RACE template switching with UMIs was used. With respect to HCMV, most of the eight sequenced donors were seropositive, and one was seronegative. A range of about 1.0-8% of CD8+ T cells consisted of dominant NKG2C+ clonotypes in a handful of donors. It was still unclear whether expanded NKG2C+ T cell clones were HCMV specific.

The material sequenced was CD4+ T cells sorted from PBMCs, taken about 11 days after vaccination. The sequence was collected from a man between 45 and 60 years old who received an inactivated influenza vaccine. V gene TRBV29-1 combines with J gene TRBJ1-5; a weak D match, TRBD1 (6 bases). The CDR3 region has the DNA TGCAGCGCAAAGGACAGCTATAGCAATCAGCCCCAGCATTTT. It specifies CSAKDSYSNQPQHF.